These 20 T cell receptor beta chains originate from one sample sequenced in a study of blood T cell repertoires in COVID-19. Using immunoSEQ multiplex PCR, the repertoire was profiled, and TCRdb retains in-frame clones only, with some absent. The sample holds over 150,000 clones; approximately 85% are singletons and the top ten take 5% to 8%. Material for sequencing was PBMCs or T cells enriched from blood (not recorded which). These receptors originate from a man in his forties or fifties who had recovered from COVID-19.

The V and J genes are TRBV28 and TRBJ1-1, with 7 bases aligning to TRBD1. J gave up 2 bases and V 6 bases, and 6 bases lay outside the gene matches. Per the germline V gene, CDR1 is MDHEN and CDR2 is SYDVKM. The CDR3 has 14 amino acids. The CDR3 here is CASRRTGKNTEAFF. In DNA form, the CDR3 reads TGTGCCAGCAGGAGGACAGGTAAAAACACTGAAGCTTTCTTT.

The chain carries TRBV30 and TRBJ1-2; D unclear. CDR1 and CDR2 (germline): GTSNPN, SVGIG (reference sequence). This CDR3 contains 14 residues. V was shortened by 4 bases and J by 6 bases, with 18 bases between the two germline ends. The CDR3 bases are TGTGCCTGGATAGCGTCTTCTCTTCAGGATGGCTACACCTTC. It is translated as CAWIASSLQDGYTF.

The rearrangement links TRBV19 to TRBJ2-3; D is possibly TRBD1 (6 bases). The CDR3 runs 14 residues. V dropped 6 bases and J dropped 0 bases, with 10 bases sitting between them. Per germline, CDR1 LNHDA and CDR2 SQIVND (reference sequence). The DNA of the CDR3 is TGTGCCAGTAGCAAGGGGGTGAGCACAGATACGCAGTATTTT. This codes for CASSKGVSTDTQYF.

V and J are TRBV5-1 and TRBJ2-6; TRBD1 matches 7 bases. V gave up 2 bases and J gave up 1 base; unmatched junction bases: 9. Germline V gene sequence: CDR1 SGHRS, CDR2 YFSETQ. The CDR3 contains 18 residues. The CDR3 DNA follows: TGCGCCAGCAGCTTCCGACAGGGACCCTTATCTGGGGCCAACGTCCTGACTTTC. Amino acid sequence: CASSFRQGPLSGANVLTF.

The chain carries TRBV5-6 and TRBJ1-1; D is undetermined. This CDR3 has 16 residues. The V end was cut by 2 bases, the J end by 0 bases, with 14 bases between. Germline CDR1 reads SGHDT; CDR2 reads YYEEEE. This CDR3 is CASSLRAEPMNTEAFF. DNA for the CDR3: TGTGCCAGCAGCTTAAGAGCTGAACCCATGAACACTGAAGCTTTCTTT. Full variable domain (remainder filled in from reference TRBV5-6 and TRBJ1-1): DAGVTQSPTHLIKTRGQQVTLRCSPKSGHDTVSWYQQALGQGPQFIFQYYEEEERQRGNFPDRFSGHQFPNYSSELNVNALLLGDSALYLCASSLRAEPMNTEAFFGQGTRLTVV.

The CDR3 reads CSARQGLDSNQPQHF. The CDR3 region has the DNA TGCAGCGCCCGACAGGGACTTGATAGCAATCAGCCCCAGCATTTT. The chain has TRBV29-1 and TRBJ1-5; 7 positions match TRBD1. Germline CDR1 SQVTM, CDR2 ANQGSEA. This CDR3 comprises 15 residues. V was clipped by 7 bases and J by 0 bases; unmatched bases: 9. Supplemented by reference TRBV29-1 and TRBJ1-5, the full variable domain reads SAVISQKPSRDICQRGTSLTIQCQVDSQVTMMFWYRQQPGQSLTLIATANQGSEATYESGFVIDKFPISRPNLTFSTLTVSNMSPEDSSIYLCSARQGLDSNQPQHFGDGTRLSIL.

The chain recombines TRBV12-3 or TRBV12-4 with TRBJ1-1, with 7 positions matching TRBD1. Unmatched junction bases numbered 5, after V lost 6 bases and J lost 4 bases. CDR3 size: 13 residues. The CDR3, as DNA: TGTGCCAGCAGCCCGGGACAGTCCACTGAAGCTTTCTTT. This sequence encodes CASSPGQSTEAFF.

V is TRBV30 and J is TRBJ2-7; 7 bases are shared with TRBD1. In germline, CDR1 is GTSNPN, CDR2 SVGIG (reference sequence). The CDR3 is made up of 12 amino acids. The ends lost 1 base at V and 7 bases at J; junction bases unmatched: 4. CDR3 sequence (DNA): TGTGCCTGGAGTGACAGGGGTTGGGAGCAGTACTTC. Its translation is CAWSDRGWEQYF. Full variable domain (rest looked up from reference TRBV30 and TRBJ2-7): SQTIHQWPATLVQPVGSPLSLECTVEGTSNPNLYWYRQAAGRGLQLLFYSVGIGQISSEVPQNLSASRPQDRQFILSSKKLLLSDSGFYLCAWSDRGWEQYFGPGTRLTVT.

This clone appeared a single time. This chain links TRBV25-1 with TRBJ2-2; 10 nucleotides line up with TRBD1. Germline-derived CDR1 and CDR2 are MGHDK and SYGVNS. This CDR3 comprises 15 residues. With V trimmed by 4 bases and J by 6 bases, 5 bases remained unmatched. This CDR3 is CASSGDRGWAGELFF. The DNA of the CDR3 is TGTGCCAGCAGTGGGGACAGGGGTTGGGCCGGGGAGCTGTTTTTT.

This clone was counted a single time. V and J are TRBV30 and TRBJ1-1; D uncertain. The CDR3 spans 14 residues. V lost 3 bases and J 0 bases, leaving 11 bases between the germline ends. The germline gives CDR1 GTSNPN, CDR2 SVGIG (reference sequence). The CDR3 loop is CAWRGGRMNTEAFF. In nucleotides, the CDR3 is TGTGCCTGGAGAGGCGGCAGAATGAACACTGAAGCTTTCTTT.

The J gene is TRBJ2-1, the V gene TRBV5-4, with 8 bases that match TRBD2. CDR1 and CDR2 from the germline V gene are SGHNT and YYREEE (reference sequence). V was pared by 3 bases and J by 7 bases, with 9 bases of the junction left unmatched. The CDR3 contains 15 residues. Here the CDR3 reads CASSSRREGRNEQFF. Here the CDR3 DNA reads TGTGCCAGCAGCTCCCGTCGGGAGGGCCGAAATGAGCAGTTCTTC.

The chain couples TRBV19 to TRBJ2-1; possible D gene TRBD2, 5 bases. The CDR3 spans 17 residues. Germline V CDR1 and CDR2: LNHDA, SQIVND (reference sequence). The V end was cut by 3 bases, the J end by 0 bases, with 15 bases between. The CDR3 sequence is CASSIGFSEGSYNEQFF. CDR3 nucleotide sequence: TGTGCCAGTAGTATTGGCTTTAGCGAGGGCTCCTACAATGAGCAGTTCTTC.

The genes are TRBV19 and TRBJ2-2, with 10 bases matching TRBD1. The junction had 6 bases not matched to a gene; V was cut back by 4 bases and J by 7 bases. The germline CDR1 and CDR2 sequences are LNHDA and SQIVND (reference sequence). The CDR3 contains 15 residues. CDR3 region: CASSTGTGVGGELFF. CDR3 sequence (DNA): TGTGCCAGTAGTACTGGGACAGGGGTTGGCGGGGAGCTGTTTTTT.

Only one count was recorded for this clone. The chain joins TRBV29-1 to TRBJ1-4; the D gene is possibly TRBD1 (6 bases). The CDR3 sequence is 13 residues long. V lost 7 bases, J lost 7 bases, and 16 bases lay in between. Germline V CDR1 and CDR2: SQVTM, ANQGSEA. CDR3 bases: TGCAGCGCGAGGGTTGGGGGCGGTGAAAAACTGTTTTTT. Protein product: CSARVGGGEKLFF.

The J gene is TRBJ2-2, the V gene TRBV5-1; 11 bases agree with TRBD1. Trimming at V came to 7 bases and at J to 5 bases, leaving 10 bases not matched to a gene. The CDR3 has 16 amino acids. CDR1 and CDR2 (germline): SGHRS, YFSETQ. In nucleotides, the CDR3 is TGCGCCAGCGAGGAGCAGGGACAGGGGGTAACCGGGGAGCTGTTTTTT. Translating it yields CASEEQGQGVTGELFF.

CDR3 in DNA: TGTGCCAGCAGCTCTAGGTCTGACGGGACAGGGACGTACGAGCAGTACTTC. Protein sequence: CASSSRSDGTGTYEQYF. This chain joins TRBV5-4 and TRBJ2-7; 9 bases line up with TRBD1. The V and J ends lost 3 bases and 4 bases, in that order; junction bases with no gene match: 14. The CDR3 covers 17 residues. Germline V gives CDR1 SGHNT, CDR2 YYREEE (reference sequence).

The chain has TRBV6-1 and TRBJ2-7, with TRBD2 matching over 15 bases. The trim removed 4 bases at V and 0 bases at J, leaving 10 bases unmatched. The CDR3 is 19 amino acids. From germline, CDR1 is MNHNS and CDR2 SASEGT. This CDR3 is CASSGTGTSGRYLSYEQYF. DNA for the CDR3: TGTGCCAGCAGTGGGACAGGGACTAGCGGGAGGTACCTCTCCTACGAGCAGTACTTC.

The genes are TRBV27 and TRBJ2-4; D is perhaps TRBD1 (5 bases). Germline CDR1 is MNHEY and CDR2 is SMNVEV (reference sequence). The CDR3 runs to 15 residues. Trimming took off 5 bases at V and 0 bases at J, with 11 bases between the two ends. CDR3 in amino acids: CASSPQQVAKNIQYF. The CDR3 DNA reads as TGTGCCAGCAGTCCCCAACAGGTAGCCAAAAACATTCAGTACTTC.

In its sample, this clone was seen a few times. The genes are TRBV20-1 and TRBJ1-2; 7 bases map to TRBD1. J lost 8 bases, V lost 5 bases, and 2 bases had no gene match. Germline loops: CDR1 DFQATT, CDR2 SNEGSKA (reference sequence). The CDR3 runs to 10 residues. The CDR3 sequence: CSAYRGGYTF. CDR3 sequence (DNA): TGCAGTGCTTACAGGGGCGGCTACACCTTC.

In its sample, this clone was seen a few times. J is TRBJ2-1 and V is TRBV2; TRBD1 agrees at 8 bases. V lost 6 bases, J lost 7 bases, and 11 bases stayed unmatched. There are 15 residues in the CDR3. Germline V gene data show CDR1 as SNHLY and CDR2 as FYNNEI. The CDR3 protein is CASSLAQGAGNEQFF. The CDR3 DNA is TGTGCCAGCAGCCTTGCCCAGGGGGCGGGAAATGAGCAGTTCTTC.